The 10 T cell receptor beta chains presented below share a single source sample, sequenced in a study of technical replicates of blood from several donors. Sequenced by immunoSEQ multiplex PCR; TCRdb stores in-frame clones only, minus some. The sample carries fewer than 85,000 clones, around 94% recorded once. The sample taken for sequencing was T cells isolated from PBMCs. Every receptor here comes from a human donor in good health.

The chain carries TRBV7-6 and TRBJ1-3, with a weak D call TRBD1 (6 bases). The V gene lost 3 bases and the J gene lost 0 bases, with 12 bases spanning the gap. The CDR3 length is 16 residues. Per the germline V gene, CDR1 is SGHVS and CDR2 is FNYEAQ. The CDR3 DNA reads TGTGCCAGCAGCTTTGCCACAGGGTCCTCTGGAAACACCATATATTTT. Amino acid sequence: CASSFATGSSGNTIYF. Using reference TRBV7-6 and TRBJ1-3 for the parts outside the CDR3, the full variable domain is GAGVSQSPRYKVTKRGQDVALRCDPISGHVSLYWYRQALGQGPEFLTYFNYEAQQDKSGLPNDRFSAERPEGSISTLTIQRTEQRDSAMYRCASSFATGSSGNTIYFGEGSWLTVV.

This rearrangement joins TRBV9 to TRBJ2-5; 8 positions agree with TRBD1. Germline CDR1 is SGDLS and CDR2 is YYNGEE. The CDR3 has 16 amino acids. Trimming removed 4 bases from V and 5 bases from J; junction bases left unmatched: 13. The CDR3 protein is CASSSRGQGAVETQYF. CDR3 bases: TGTGCCAGCAGCTCGAGGGGTCAGGGGGCTGTGGAGACCCAGTACTTC.

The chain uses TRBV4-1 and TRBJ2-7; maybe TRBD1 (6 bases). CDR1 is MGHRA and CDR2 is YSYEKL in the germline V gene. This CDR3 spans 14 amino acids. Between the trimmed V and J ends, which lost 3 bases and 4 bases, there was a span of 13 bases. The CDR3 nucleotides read TGCGCCAGCAGCCAGCACAGGGCCTCATACGAGCAGTACTTC. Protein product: CASSQHRASYEQYF.

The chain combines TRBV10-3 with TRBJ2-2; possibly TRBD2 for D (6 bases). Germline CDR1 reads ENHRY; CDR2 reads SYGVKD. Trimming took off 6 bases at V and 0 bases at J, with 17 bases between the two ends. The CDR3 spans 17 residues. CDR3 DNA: TGTGCCATCAGCAGAGCGCGGGAAGGGGCGAACACCGGGGAGCTGTTTTTT. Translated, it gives CAISRAREGANTGELFF.

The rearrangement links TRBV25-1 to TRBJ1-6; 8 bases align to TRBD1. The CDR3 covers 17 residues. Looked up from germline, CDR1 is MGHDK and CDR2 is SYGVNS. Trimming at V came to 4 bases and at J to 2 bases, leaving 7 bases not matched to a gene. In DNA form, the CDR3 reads TGTGCCAGCAGTGCTAACAGGGGGACTACCTATAATTCACCCCTCCACTTT. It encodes CASSANRGTTYNSPLHF.

The CDR3: CASRTAGSTDTQYF. The CDR3 region has the DNA TGTGCCAGCCGGACAGCGGGAAGCACAGATACGCAGTATTTT. The chain has TRBV28 and TRBJ2-3, with TRBD2 as a possible D gene (7 bases). Trimming left V 8 bases short and J 0 bases short, with 12 bases between. Germline values: CDR1 MDHEN, CDR2 SYDVKM. CDR3 length: 14 amino acids.

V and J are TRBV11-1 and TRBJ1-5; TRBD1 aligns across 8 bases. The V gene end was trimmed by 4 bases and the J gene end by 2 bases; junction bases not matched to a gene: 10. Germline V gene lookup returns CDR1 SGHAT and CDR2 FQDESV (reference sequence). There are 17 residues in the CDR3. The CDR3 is CASSSTGEFIGNQPQHF. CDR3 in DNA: TGTGCCAGCAGCTCGACAGGGGAATTCATCGGCAATCAGCCCCAGCATTTT.

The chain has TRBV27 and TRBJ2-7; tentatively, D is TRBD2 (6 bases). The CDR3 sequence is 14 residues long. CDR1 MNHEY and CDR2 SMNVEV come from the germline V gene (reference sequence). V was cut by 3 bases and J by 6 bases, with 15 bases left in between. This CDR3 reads CASSFFSGGGEQYF. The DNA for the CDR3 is TGTGCCAGCAGTTTCTTCTCCGGGGGAGGCGAGCAGTACTTC.

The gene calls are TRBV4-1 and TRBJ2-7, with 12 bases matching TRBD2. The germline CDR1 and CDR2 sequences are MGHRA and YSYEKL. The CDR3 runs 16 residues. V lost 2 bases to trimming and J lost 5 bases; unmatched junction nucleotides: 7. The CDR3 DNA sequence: TGCGCCAGCAGCCAAATCGCGGGACTAGCGGGCAACGAGCAGTACTTC. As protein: CASSQIAGLAGNEQYF.

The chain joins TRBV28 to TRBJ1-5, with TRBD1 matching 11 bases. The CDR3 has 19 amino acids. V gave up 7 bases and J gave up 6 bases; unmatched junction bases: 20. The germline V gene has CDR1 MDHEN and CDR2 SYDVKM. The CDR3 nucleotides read TGTGCCAGCAAGTTAAGTTTTTATTTAGGGACAGGGGGAGGTCAGCCCCAGCATTTT. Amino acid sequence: CASKLSFYLGTGGGQPQHF. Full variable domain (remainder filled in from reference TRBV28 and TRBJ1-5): DVKVTQSSRYLVKRTGEKVFLECVQDMDHENMFWYRQDPGLGLRLIYFSYDVKMKEKGDIPEGYSVSREKKERFSLILESASTNQTSMYLCASKLSFYLGTGGGQPQHFGDGTRLSIL.